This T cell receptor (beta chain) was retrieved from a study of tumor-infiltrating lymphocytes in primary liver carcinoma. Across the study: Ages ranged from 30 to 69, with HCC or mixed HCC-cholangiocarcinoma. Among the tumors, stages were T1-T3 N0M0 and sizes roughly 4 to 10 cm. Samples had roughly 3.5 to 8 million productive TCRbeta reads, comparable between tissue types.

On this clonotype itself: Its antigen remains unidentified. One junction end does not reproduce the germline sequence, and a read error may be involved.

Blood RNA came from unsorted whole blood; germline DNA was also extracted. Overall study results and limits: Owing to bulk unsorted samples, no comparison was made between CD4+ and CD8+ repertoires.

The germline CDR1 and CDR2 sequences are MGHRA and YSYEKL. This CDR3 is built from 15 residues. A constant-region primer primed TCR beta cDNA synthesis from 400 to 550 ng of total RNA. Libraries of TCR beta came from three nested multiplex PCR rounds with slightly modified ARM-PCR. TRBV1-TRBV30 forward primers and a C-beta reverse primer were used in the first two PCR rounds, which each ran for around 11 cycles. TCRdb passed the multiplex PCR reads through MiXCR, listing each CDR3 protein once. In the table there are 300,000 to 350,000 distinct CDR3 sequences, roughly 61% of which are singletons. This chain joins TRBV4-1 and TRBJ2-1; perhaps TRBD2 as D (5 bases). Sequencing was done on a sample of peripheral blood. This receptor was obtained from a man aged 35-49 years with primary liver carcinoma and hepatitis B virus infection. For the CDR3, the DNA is TGCGCCAGCGGCCAATATTCCAGCGGCGCCATTGAGCAGTTCTTC. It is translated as CASGQYSSGAIEQFF.